This TCR beta chain was identified in a study of blood T cell repertoires in COVID-19 (dated by TCRdb to about 2020). Broadly, across the study: Collaborator samples came from the United States, Italy and Spain and covered acute and convalescent phases of COVID-19. The prospective study material was composed of cDNA or gDNA derived from T cells, B-cell-depleted T cells, or PBMCs. A de-identified subject ID, COVID-19 status, age in years and sex were almost always included in the sample metadata. The dataset comprised deeply sampled blood TCRbeta repertoires from subjects exposed to, actively infected with, or recovered from COVID-19. The samples were drawn from two sources: the first 160 participants of the ongoing ImmuneRACE study, and over 1,000 subjects contributed by 6 global collaborators. A freely available public database, intended as a resource for researchers studying the immune response to SARS-CoV-2, is where the repertoires were released. Where HLA class I and class II types were available, the types were taken from metadata supplied by the sample provider, not from assay-based typing. Overall results and qualifications from the work: How much clinical and demographic metadata was included differed by source and by participant, and the metadata was provided uncurated.

This clone was seen more than once but under ten times. What antigen it recognizes has not been identified. A junction boundary mismatches the germline segment, possibly from a read error. Whole blood was collected in K2EDTA tubes by collaborating institutions according to the institutions' own protocols. For TCRbeta analysis, collaborator samples were shipped as frozen whole blood, as isolated PBMCs, or as DNA extracted from either sample type. The immunoSEQ Assay, a bias-controlled multiplex PCR, was used to amplify TCRbeta CDR3 regions from genomic DNA. On the study's bioinformatics: Nucleated cell counts per sample were estimated from amplification of reference gene primers within the assay. To quantify the absolute abundance of each unique TCRbeta CDR3 rearrangement, sequence reads were collapsed and filtered. Productive Simpson clonality was computed per sample as the square root of Simpson's diversity index over productive rearrangements. TCRdb took this table from immuneACCESS and kept in-frame rearrangements with V and J called. Such tables lack part of the clones; where checked against another copy, unresolved V genes explain under half of the gap, and the rest is unexplained. D and trimming come from the DNA, and the V and J calls and clone size come from that table. This sample holds 150,000 to 200,000 clones; 85% were observed only once. Clones ranked in the top ten supply 3% to 3.5% of the sample.

The receptor was derived from a human donor with acute or convalescent COVID-19. The donor label of this sample is uncertain. The specimen sequenced was peripheral blood.

The DNA sequence is as follows: TGTGCCAGCACCCAAGGGGAGATGGGCCGTGAGCAGTTCTTC. Its protein product is CASTQGEMGREQFF. The chain was built from TRBV4-2 and TRBJ2-1; the D segment is perhaps TRBD1 or TRBD2, each sharing 5 matched bases. The germline V gene encodes CDR1 LGHNA and CDR2 YNFKEQ. The CDR3 measures 14 amino acids from cysteine to phenylalanine. Just CDR3 DNA is preserved here, 42 bases in frame from base 1.